The sequence of this T cell receptor (beta chain) was determined in a study of T cell responses to AZD1222 COVID-19 vaccine. Turning to this clone: Its antigen is unidentified.

The protocol was immunoSEQ multiplex PCR, while the TCRdb copy is restricted to in-frame clones and leaves out a portion. The sample consists of around 100,000 clones, over 75% of them appearing once. Germline V gene lookup returns CDR1 MNHEY and CDR2 SVGEGT. J lost 0 bases, V lost 2 bases, and 3 bases had no gene match. The length of the CDR3 is 15 residues. Whole-study findings and limits: Reportedly, close to half of spike-specific TCRs are directed against unmutated variant regions. The study identified only a handful of AZD1222 recipients as seropositive at baseline. In all cases, repertoires were sampled only after the peak T cell response.

The source material was peripheral blood, sampled on day 0 of MenACWY control vaccination. The V and J genes are TRBV6-2 or TRBV6-3 and TRBJ2-7; 8 bases line up with TRBD1. This TCR was sampled from an adult in good health. Written as DNA, the CDR3 is TGTGCCAGCAGTTACAACAGGGGGGCCTCCTACGAGCAGTACTTC. Protein product: CASSYNRGASYEQYF.